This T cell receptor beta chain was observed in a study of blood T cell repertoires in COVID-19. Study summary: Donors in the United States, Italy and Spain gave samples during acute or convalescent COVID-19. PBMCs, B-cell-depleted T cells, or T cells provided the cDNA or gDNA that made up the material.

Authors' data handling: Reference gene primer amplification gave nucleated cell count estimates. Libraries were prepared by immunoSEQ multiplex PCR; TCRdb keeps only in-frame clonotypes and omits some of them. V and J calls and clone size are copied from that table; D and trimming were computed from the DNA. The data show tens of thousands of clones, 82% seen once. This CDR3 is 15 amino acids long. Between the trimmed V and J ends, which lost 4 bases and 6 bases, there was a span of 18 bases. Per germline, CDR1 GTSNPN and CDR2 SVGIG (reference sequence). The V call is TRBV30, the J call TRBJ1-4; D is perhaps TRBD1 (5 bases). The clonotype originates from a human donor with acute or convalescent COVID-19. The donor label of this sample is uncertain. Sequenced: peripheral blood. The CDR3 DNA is TGTGCCTGGAATGGGGTAGGGGCATTCTATGAAAAACTGTTTTTT. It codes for CAWNGVGAFYEKLFF.